The 12 T cell receptor beta chains presented below share a single source sample, sequenced in a study of blood T cell repertoires in COVID-19. This table comes from immunoSEQ multiplex PCR, and its TCRdb copy is limited to in-frame clones, with some not included. Found here are about 92,000 clones, around three quarters of them singletons; the top ten hold approximately 8.9%. Sequencing input: peripheral blood. These receptor sequences come from a man aged 50-59 years who had recovered from COVID-19.

The rearrangement links TRBV5-1 to TRBJ2-7; the match to TRBD1 covers 10 bases. The junction had 11 bases not matched to a gene; V was cut back by 6 bases and J by 2 bases. Germline CDR1 SGHRS, CDR2 YFSETQ. This CDR3 is built from 16 residues. CDR3 in DNA: TGCGCCAGCACTTGGACGCCCGGGACAGGGGCCTACGAGCAGTACTTC. Its protein product is CASTWTPGTGAYEQYF.

The chain recombines TRBV18 with TRBJ1-6; D gene unclear. Germline CDR1 is KGHSH and CDR2 is LQKENI. V was cut by 0 bases and J by 10 bases, with 4 bases left in between. The CDR3 consists of 12 residues. The CDR3 here is CASSPPSSPLHF. DNA of the CDR3: TGTGCCAGCTCACCACCGAGCTCACCCCTCCACTTT.

This chain uses TRBV20-1 with TRBJ1-2; maybe TRBD1 (6 bases). Trimming stripped 3 bases from V and 2 bases from J, with 10 bases between. This CDR3 region has 13 residues. The germline CDR1 and CDR2 sequences are DFQATT and SNEGSKA (reference sequence). The CDR3 here is CSASARGNYGYTF. The DNA of the CDR3 is TGCAGTGCTAGTGCCAGGGGAAACTATGGCTACACCTTC.

This clone is a singleton in its sample. V is TRBV19 and J is TRBJ2-5; 8 bases are a match to TRBD1. V was pared by 3 bases and J by 4 bases, with 10 bases of the junction left unmatched. Germline V gene data show CDR1 as LNHDA and CDR2 as SQIVND (reference sequence). CDR3 length equals 16 residues. The CDR3 coding sequence is TGTGCCAGTAGTATCATCGGCAGGGGGCTGGGAGAGACCCAGTACTTC. Residues: CASSIIGRGLGETQYF.

This chain joins TRBV7-8 and TRBJ1-3; tentatively, D is TRBD1 (6 bases). The germline V gene encodes CDR1 SGHVS and CDR2 FQNEAQ. Deletions cut 5 bases from V and 4 bases from J, with 9 bases between. The CDR3 extends over 13 amino acids. This chain's CDR3 is CASSGGLGNTIYF. DNA of the CDR3: TGTGCCAGCAGCGGGGGCCTAGGAAACACCATATATTTT. Supplemented by reference TRBV7-8 and TRBJ1-3, the full variable domain reads GAGVSQSPRYKVAKRGQDVALRCDPISGHVSLFWYQQALGQGPEFLTYFQNEAQLDKSGLPSDRFFAERPEGSVSTLKIQRTQQEDSAVYLCASSGGLGNTIYFGEGSWLTVV.

This sequence joins TRBV19 and TRBJ2-6, with unresolved D. This CDR3 contains 14 residues. V lost 6 bases and J lost 0, with 6 bases in between. Per germline, CDR1 LNHDA and CDR2 SQIVND (reference sequence). The CDR3 region has the DNA TGTGCCAGTAGACAGAGCTCTGGGGCCAACGTCCTGACTTTC. This codes for CASRQSSGANVLTF. Filled out from reference TRBV19 and TRBJ2-6, the complete variable domain reads DGGITQSPKYLFRKEGQNVTLSCEQNLNHDAMYWYRQDPGQGLRLIYYSQIVNDFQKGDIAEGYSVSREKKESFPLTVTSAQKNPTAFYLCASRQSSGANVLTFGAGSRLTVL.

Remarks on this clone: One base away lies a much larger clone, so this may be a sequencing read error. DNA of the CDR3: TGTGCCAGCAGCCAGACAGTGAACACTGAAGCTTTCTTT. It translates to CASSQTVNTEAFF. The chain carries TRBV11-3 and TRBJ1-1; a possible D gene is TRBD1 (5 bases). The CDR3 covers 13 residues. Trimming pared 5 bases from V and 0 bases from J, leaving 7 bases between. The germline V gene has CDR1 SGHNT and CDR2 YENEEA.

The chain links TRBV3-1 (or the pseudogene TRBV3-2) to TRBJ2-7; 12 nucleotides line up with TRBD2. With V trimmed by 4 bases and J by 4 bases, 11 bases remained unmatched. The length of the CDR3 is 17 residues. Germline V gene lookup returns CDR1 LGHDT and CDR2 YNNKEL (reference sequence). CDR3 nucleotide sequence: TGTGCCAGCAGCCCCCGAGCGTCTAGCGGGAGGGAGTACGAGCAGTACTTC. This translates into CASSPRASSGREYEQYF.

CDR3 coding DNA: TGCGCCAGCAGTTCACTTCAGGGGGCCCTTAACGAGCAGTACTTC. This translates into CASSSLQGALNEQYF. The V gene is TRBV5-1, the J gene TRBJ2-7, with TRBD1 matching 8 bases. The CDR3 is 15 amino acids. Unmatched junction bases numbered 12, after V lost 5 bases and J lost 5 bases. Per the germline V gene, CDR1 is SGHRS and CDR2 is YFSETQ.

The V and J genes are TRBV6-5 and TRBJ2-7; 7 nucleotides agree with TRBD1. Germline trimming cut 5 bases from V and 5 bases from J; bases unmatched to any gene: 6. Germline lookup yields CDR1 MNHEY and CDR2 SVGAGI. This CDR3 region has 13 residues. The CDR3 DNA follows: TGTGCCAGCAGTACCAGACAGGGAAACGAGCAGTACTTC. It encodes CASSTRQGNEQYF.

The chain recombines TRBV5-1 with TRBJ1-1; D unclear. V was cut by 4 bases and J by 1 base, with 11 bases left in between. The CDR3 is 14 amino acids. Germline values: CDR1 SGHRS, CDR2 YFSETQ. The CDR3 here is CASSHVAENTEAFF. In nucleotides, the CDR3 is TGCGCCAGCAGCCACGTCGCAGAGAACACTGAAGCTTTCTTT. The full variable domain, rest sourced from reference TRBV5-1 and TRBJ1-1, is KAGVTQTPRYLIKTRGQQVTLSCSPISGHRSVSWYQQTPGQGLQFLFEYFSETQRNKGNFPGRFSGRQFSNSRSEMNVSTLELGDSALYLCASSHVAENTEAFFGQGTRLTVV.

This chain uses TRBV5-1 with TRBJ1-2; possibly TRBD1 for D (6 bases). V was trimmed by 4 bases and J by 2 bases, leaving 9 bases between them. Germline V CDR1 and CDR2: SGHRS, YFSETQ. The CDR3 covers 13 residues. CDR3 nucleotide sequence: TGCGCCAGCAGCAACAGGGACAACTATGGCTACACCTTC. Translating gives CASSNRDNYGYTF.